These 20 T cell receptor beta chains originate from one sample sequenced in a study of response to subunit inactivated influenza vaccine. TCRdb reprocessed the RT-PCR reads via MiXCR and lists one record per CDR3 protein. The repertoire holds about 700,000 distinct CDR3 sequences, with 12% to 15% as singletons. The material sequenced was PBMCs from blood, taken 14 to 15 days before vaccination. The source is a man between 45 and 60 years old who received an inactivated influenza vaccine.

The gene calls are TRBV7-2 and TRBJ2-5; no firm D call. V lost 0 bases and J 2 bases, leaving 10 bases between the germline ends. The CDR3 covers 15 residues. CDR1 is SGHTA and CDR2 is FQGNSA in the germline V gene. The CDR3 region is CASSLAIGIQETQYF. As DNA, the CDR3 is TGTGCCAGCAGCTTAGCGATCGGAATACAAGAGACCCAGTACTTC.

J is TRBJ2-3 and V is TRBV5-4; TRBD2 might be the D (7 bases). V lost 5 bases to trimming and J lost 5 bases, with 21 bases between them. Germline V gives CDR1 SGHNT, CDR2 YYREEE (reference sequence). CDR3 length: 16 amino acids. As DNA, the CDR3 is TGTGCCAGCAGGCCGCCTGACGGGGGGCGGGTAGATACGCAGTATTTT. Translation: CASRPPDGGRVDTQYF. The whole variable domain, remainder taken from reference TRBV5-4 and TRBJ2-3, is ETGVTQSPTHLIKTRGQQVTLRCSSQSGHNTVSWYQQALGQGPQFIFQYYREEENGRGNFPPRFSGLQFPNYSSELNVNALELDDSALYLCASRPPDGGRVDTQYFGPGTRLTVL.

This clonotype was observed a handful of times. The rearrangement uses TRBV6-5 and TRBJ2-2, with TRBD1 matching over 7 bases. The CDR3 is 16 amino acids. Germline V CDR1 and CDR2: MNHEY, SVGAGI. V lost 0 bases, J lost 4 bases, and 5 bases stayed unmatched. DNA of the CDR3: TGTGCCAGCAGTTACTCCATACAGGGGACCACCGGGGAGCTGTTTTTT. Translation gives CASSYSIQGTTGELFF.

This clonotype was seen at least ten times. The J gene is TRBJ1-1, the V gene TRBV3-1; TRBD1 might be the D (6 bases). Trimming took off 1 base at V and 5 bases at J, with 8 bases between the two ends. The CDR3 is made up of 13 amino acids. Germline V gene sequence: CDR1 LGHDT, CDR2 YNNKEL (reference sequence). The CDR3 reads CASSQGRGTEAFF. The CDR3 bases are TGTGCCAGCAGCCAAGGCAGGGGAACTGAAGCTTTCTTT.

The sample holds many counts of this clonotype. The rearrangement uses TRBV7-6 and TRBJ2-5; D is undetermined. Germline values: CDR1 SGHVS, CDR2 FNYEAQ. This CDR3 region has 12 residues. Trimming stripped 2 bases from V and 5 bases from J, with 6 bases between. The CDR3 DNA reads TGTGCCAGCAGCTTAACTCGGGAGACCCAGTACTTC. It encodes CASSLTRETQYF. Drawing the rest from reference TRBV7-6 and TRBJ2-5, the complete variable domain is GAGVSQSPRYKVTKRGQDVALRCDPISGHVSLYWYRQALGQGPEFLTYFNYEAQQDKSGLPNDRFSAERPEGSISTLTIQRTEQRDSAMYRCASSLTRETQYFGPGTRLLVL.

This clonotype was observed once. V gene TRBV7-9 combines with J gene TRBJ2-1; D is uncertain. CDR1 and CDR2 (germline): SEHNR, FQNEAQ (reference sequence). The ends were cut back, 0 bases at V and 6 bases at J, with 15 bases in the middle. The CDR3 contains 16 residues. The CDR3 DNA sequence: TGTGCCAGCAGCTTAGCCGCTAGTCCCCATTCCAATGAGCAGTTCTTC. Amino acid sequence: CASSLAASPHSNEQFF.

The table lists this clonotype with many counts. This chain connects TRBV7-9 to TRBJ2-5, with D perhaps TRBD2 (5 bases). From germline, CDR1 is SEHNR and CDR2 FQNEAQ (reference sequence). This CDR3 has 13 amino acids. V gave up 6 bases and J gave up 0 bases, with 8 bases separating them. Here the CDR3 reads CASSRSDQETQYF. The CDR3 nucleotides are TGTGCCAGCAGTCGTAGCGACCAAGAGACCCAGTACTTC. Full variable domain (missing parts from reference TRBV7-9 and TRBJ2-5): DTGVSQNPRHKITKRGQNVTFRCDPISEHNRLYWYRQTLGQGPEFLTYFQNEAQLEKSRLLSDRFSAERPKGSFSTLEIQRTEQGDSAMYLCASSRSDQETQYFGPGTRLLVL.

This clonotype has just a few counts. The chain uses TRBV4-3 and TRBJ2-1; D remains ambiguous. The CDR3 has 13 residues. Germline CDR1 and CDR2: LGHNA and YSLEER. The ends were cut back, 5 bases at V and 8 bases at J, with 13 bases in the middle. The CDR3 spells CASSFSGQDEQFF. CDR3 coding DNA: TGCGCCAGCAGCTTCAGTGGCCAGGATGAGCAGTTCTTC.

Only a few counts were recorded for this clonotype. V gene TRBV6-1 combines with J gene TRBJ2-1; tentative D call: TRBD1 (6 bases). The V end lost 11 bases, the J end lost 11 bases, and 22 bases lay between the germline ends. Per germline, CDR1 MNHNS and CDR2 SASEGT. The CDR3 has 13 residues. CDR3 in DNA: TGTGCCTCGAGGACAGACCTAGTTAGCCAGCAGTTCTTC. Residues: CASRTDLVSQQFF.

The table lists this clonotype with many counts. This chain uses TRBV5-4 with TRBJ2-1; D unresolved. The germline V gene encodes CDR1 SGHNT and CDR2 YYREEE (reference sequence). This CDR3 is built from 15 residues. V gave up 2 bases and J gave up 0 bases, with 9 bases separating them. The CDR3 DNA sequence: TGTGCCAGCAGCTTAGACTCGAGCTCCTACAATGAGCAGTTCTTC. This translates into CASSLDSSSYNEQFF.

Written as DNA, the CDR3 is TGTGCCAGCAGCTTAGATCGTCCAGGGGAGCTGTTTTTT. Translating gives CASSLDRPGELFF. The chain links TRBV11-2 to TRBJ2-2; no reliable D call. The CDR3 contains 13 residues. CDR1 SGHAT and CDR2 FQNNGV come from the germline V gene. Trimming shortened V by 0 bases and J by 8 bases, and 7 bases separated the two germline ends. The variable domain in full, completed from reference TRBV11-2 and TRBJ2-2, reads EAGVAQSPRYKIIEKRQSVAFWCNPISGHATLYWYQQILGQGPKLLIQFQNNGVVDDSQLPKDRFSAERLKGVDSTLKIQPAKLEDSAVYLCASSLDRPGELFFGEGSRLTVL.

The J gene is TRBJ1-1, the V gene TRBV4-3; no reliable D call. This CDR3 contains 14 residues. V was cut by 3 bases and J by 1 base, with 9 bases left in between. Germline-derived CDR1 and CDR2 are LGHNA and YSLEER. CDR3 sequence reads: CASSQLRRNTEAFF. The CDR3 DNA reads TGCGCCAGCAGCCAGCTGAGACGGAACACTGAAGCTTTCTTT.

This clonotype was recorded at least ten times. CDR3: CASSLETGSETQYF. The DNA of the CDR3 is TGTGCCAGCAGTCTAGAGACAGGGTCGGAGACCCAGTACTTC. The chain is built from TRBV12-3 or TRBV12-4 and TRBJ2-5; 7 bases are a match to TRBD1. J lost 5 bases, V lost 5 bases, and 8 bases had no gene match. This CDR3 region has 14 residues.

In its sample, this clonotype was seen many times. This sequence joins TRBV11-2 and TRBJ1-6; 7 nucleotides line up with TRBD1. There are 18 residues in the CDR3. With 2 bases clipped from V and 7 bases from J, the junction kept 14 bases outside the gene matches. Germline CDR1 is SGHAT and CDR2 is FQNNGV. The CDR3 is CASSLYGVQGLWNSPLHF. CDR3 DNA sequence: TGTGCCAGCAGCTTATACGGGGTACAGGGGTTGTGGAATTCACCCCTCCACTTT.

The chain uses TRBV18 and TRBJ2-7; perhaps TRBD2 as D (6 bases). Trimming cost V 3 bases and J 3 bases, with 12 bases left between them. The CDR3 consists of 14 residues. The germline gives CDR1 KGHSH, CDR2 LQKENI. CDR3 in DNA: TGTGCCAGCTCACCGGCGGGGCCTCTCTACGAGCAGTACTTC. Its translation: CASSPAGPLYEQYF.

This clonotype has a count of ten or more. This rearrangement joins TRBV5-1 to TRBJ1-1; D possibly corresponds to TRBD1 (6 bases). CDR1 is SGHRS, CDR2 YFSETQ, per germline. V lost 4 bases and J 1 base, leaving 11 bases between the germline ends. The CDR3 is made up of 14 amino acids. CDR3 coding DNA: TGCGCCAGCAGCGAACAGGGACGGAACACTGAAGCTTTCTTT. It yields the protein CASSEQGRNTEAFF.

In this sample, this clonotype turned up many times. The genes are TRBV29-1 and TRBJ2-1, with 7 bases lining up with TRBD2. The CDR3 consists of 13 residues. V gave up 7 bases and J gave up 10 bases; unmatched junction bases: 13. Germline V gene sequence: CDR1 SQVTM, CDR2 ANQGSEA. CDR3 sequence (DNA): TGCAGCGGGGGGGGAGGCGGGAGACGCGAGCAGTTCTTC. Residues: CSGGGGGRREQFF.

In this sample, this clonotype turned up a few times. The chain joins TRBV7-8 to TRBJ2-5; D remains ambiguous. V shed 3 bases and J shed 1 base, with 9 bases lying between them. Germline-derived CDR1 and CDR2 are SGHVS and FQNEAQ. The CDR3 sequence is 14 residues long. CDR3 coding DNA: TGTGCCAGCAGCTTGGTAGCTAGCCAAGAGACCCAGTACTTC. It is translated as CASSLVASQETQYF.

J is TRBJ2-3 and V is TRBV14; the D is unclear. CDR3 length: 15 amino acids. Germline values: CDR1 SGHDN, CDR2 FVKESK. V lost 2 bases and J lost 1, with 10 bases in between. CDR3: CASSQYRPRTDTQYF. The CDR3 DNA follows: TGTGCCAGCAGCCAATACCGACCCCGCACAGATACGCAGTATTTT.

In DNA, the CDR3 is TGCAGTGCCCGGGTAGAGCCGTACCAAGAGACCCAGTACTTC. Protein sequence: CSARVEPYQETQYF. V and J are TRBV20-1 and TRBJ2-5; D gene uncertain. Germline CDR1 is DFQATT and CDR2 is SNEGSKA (reference sequence). V dropped 6 bases and J dropped 0 bases, with 14 bases sitting between them. The CDR3 has 14 amino acids.